The 15 T cell receptor beta chains below all came from one sample that was sequenced in a study of post-analysis software for immune sequencing data. Study outcomes and limitations: Controls showed lower frequencies than patients for five TRBV segments, and TRBV5-6, TRBV5-1 and TRBV20-1 were among these.

These receptors have no known antigen. Included in the TCR beta cDNA libraries were unique molecular identifiers. TCRdb passed the PCR reads through MiXCR, listing each CDR3 protein once. The repertoire holds 450,000 or so distinct CDR3 sequences, with approximately 45% as singletons. Material for sequencing was blood. Every receptor here comes from a girl between 10 and 17 years old with multiple sclerosis.

This clonotype has more than one count but fewer than ten. This chain uses TRBV29-1 with TRBJ2-7; tentative D call: TRBD2 (5 bases). The germline V gene encodes CDR1 SQVTM and CDR2 ANQGSEA. Trimming shortened V by 3 bases and J by 7 bases, and 16 bases separated the two germline ends. The CDR3 is 13 amino acids. In DNA form, the CDR3 reads TGCAGCGTTGAGGGCGGAGGAACCAGGGAGCAGTACTTC. This encodes CSVEGGGTREQYF.

As to this clonotype: Possible read error: a much larger clone is one base away. The chain uses TRBV6-5 and TRBJ2-5, with TRBD2 as a possible D gene (6 bases). The length of the CDR3 is 13 residues. Germline V CDR1 and CDR2: MNHEY, SVGAGI. V was clipped by 6 bases and J by 2 bases, with 10 bases between them. CDR3 nucleotide sequence: TGTGCCAGCAGAATGCGGGGACAAGAGACCCAGTACTTC. Amino acid sequence: CASRMRGQETQYF.

The CDR3 bases are TGTGCCAGCAGCGCCTCGGGACTAATCATCAATGAGCAGTTCTTC. This gives the protein CASSASGLIINEQFF. The V gene is TRBV13, the J gene TRBJ2-1, with 7 bases lining up with TRBD2. V shed 5 bases, J shed 6 bases, and the junction held 10 bases outside the gene matches. This CDR3 spans 15 amino acids. Germline V gene data show CDR1 as PRHDT and CDR2 as FYEKMQ (reference sequence).

The chain recombines TRBV4-2 with TRBJ2-7; 12 bases match TRBD2. Germline V CDR1 and CDR2: LGHNA, YNFKEQ. After removal of 1 base from V and 8 bases from J, the junction contained 6 bases not matched to a gene. This CDR3 has 15 amino acids. In DNA, the CDR3 is TGTGCCAGCAGCCAAGGACTAGCGGGAGATCCTCAGCAGTACTTC. It codes for CASSQGLAGDPQQYF.

This clonotype has more than one count but fewer than ten. The CDR3 DNA reads as TGTGCCAGCAGTGCCGGGGACCGGTCCTATGGCTACACCTTC. Translation gives CASSAGDRSYGYTF. The gene calls are TRBV12-3 or TRBV12-4 and TRBJ1-2, with a possible D match to TRBD1 (5 bases). Trimming cost V 5 bases and J 4 bases, with 14 bases left between them. This CDR3 contains 14 residues.

There are a few counts of this clonotype. The chain joins TRBV5-1 to TRBJ2-1; maybe TRBD2 (6 bases). The CDR3 is made up of 15 amino acids. CDR1 and CDR2 (germline): SGHRS, YFSETQ. Trimming took off 0 bases at V and 6 bases at J, with 13 bases between the two ends. CDR3 sequence reads: CASSLEGGLGNEQFF. DNA of the CDR3: TGCGCCAGCAGCTTGGAAGGAGGGTTGGGCAATGAGCAGTTCTTC.

This clonotype was detected a few times. The chain is built from TRBV25-1 and TRBJ2-1; D gene uncertain. CDR1 is MGHDK, CDR2 SYGVNS, per germline. The CDR3 has 15 amino acids. Trimming stripped 7 bases from V and 0 bases from J, with 13 bases between. The CDR3 sequence is CASNRDAPSYNEQFF. In nucleotides, the CDR3 is TGTGCCAGCAACCGAGATGCGCCCTCCTACAATGAGCAGTTCTTC.

The V gene is TRBV7-2, the J gene TRBJ2-1; D perhaps matches TRBD1 (6 bases). The CDR3 consists of 15 residues. CDR1 SGHTA and CDR2 FQGNSA come from the germline V gene. V lost 4 bases to trimming and J lost 3 bases, with 13 bases between them. The CDR3 nucleotides are TGTGCCAGCAGCTCTGGGGGCGCGGGCTACAATGAGCAGTTCTTC. It codes for CASSSGGAGYNEQFF.

This clonotype has a handful of counts. The V gene is TRBV7-3, the J gene TRBJ2-1; the D is unclear. The CDR3 totals 12 residues. Germline V lookup: CDR1 SGHTA, CDR2 FQGTGA. Trimming stripped 5 bases from V and 4 bases from J, with 6 bases between. The CDR3 here is CASSLKYNEQFF. DNA for the CDR3: TGTGCCAGCAGCCTAAAGTACAATGAGCAGTTCTTC.

The V gene is TRBV20-1, the J gene TRBJ2-5; 7 positions agree with TRBD1. The J call is doubtful: the DNA matches TRBJ2-7 better. The CDR3 extends over 12 amino acids. The germline CDR1 and CDR2 sequences are DFQATT and SNEGSKA (reference sequence). This CDR3 is CSAPDRTYEQYF. The CDR3 DNA reads as TGCAGTGCTCCGGACAGGACCTACGAGCAGTACTTC.

The chain links TRBV7-9 to TRBJ2-7; 10 nucleotides agree with TRBD2. There are 18 residues in the CDR3. V was pared by 1 base and J by 5 bases, with 14 bases of the junction left unmatched. Germline V gene lookup returns CDR1 SEHNR and CDR2 FQNEAQ (reference sequence). The CDR3 coding sequence is TGTGCCAGCAGCTTAGTCAGATTACTAGCGGGACCGCCCCACGAGCAGTACTTC. This gives the protein CASSLVRLLAGPPHEQYF.

This clonotype was counted only a few times. The V and J genes are TRBV12-3 or TRBV12-4 and TRBJ2-5, with 9 positions matching TRBD2. The CDR3 has 15 residues. The V segment lost 3 bases and the J segment 5 bases; nucleotides outside the gene matches: 7. CDR3 sequence: CASSFGTSLSETQYF. The DNA of the CDR3 is TGTGCCAGCAGTTTCGGGACTAGCCTTTCGGAGACCCAGTACTTC.

This chain joins TRBV20-1 and TRBJ2-5; 9 positions agree with TRBD2. CDR1 and CDR2 from the germline V gene are DFQATT and SNEGSKA (reference sequence). The trim removed 6 bases at V and 3 bases at J, leaving 5 bases unmatched. The CDR3 runs to 13 residues. The CDR3 loop is CSALGLAEETQYF. In DNA form, the CDR3 reads TGCAGTGCCTTGGGACTAGCCGAAGAGACCCAGTACTTC.

The chain has TRBV6-1 and TRBJ2-4; the match to TRBD1 covers 10 bases. The CDR3 runs 16 residues. After removal of 4 bases from V and 1 base from J, the junction contained 4 bases not matched to a gene. Germline CDR1 is MNHNS and CDR2 is SASEGT. The CDR3 region has the DNA TGTGCCAGCAGTGGACAGGGGGCGCTGGCCAAAAACATTCAGTACTTC. Translation gives CASSGQGALAKNIQYF.

This chain connects TRBV20-1 to TRBJ2-1; possible D gene TRBD2, 6 bases. The CDR3 contains 13 residues. The V end was cut by 4 bases, the J end by 5 bases, with 12 bases between. Germline CDR1 reads DFQATT; CDR2 reads SNEGSKA (reference sequence). CDR3: CSANGGMNNEQFF. The CDR3 nucleotides read TGCAGTGCTAATGGGGGGATGAACAATGAGCAGTTCTTC.